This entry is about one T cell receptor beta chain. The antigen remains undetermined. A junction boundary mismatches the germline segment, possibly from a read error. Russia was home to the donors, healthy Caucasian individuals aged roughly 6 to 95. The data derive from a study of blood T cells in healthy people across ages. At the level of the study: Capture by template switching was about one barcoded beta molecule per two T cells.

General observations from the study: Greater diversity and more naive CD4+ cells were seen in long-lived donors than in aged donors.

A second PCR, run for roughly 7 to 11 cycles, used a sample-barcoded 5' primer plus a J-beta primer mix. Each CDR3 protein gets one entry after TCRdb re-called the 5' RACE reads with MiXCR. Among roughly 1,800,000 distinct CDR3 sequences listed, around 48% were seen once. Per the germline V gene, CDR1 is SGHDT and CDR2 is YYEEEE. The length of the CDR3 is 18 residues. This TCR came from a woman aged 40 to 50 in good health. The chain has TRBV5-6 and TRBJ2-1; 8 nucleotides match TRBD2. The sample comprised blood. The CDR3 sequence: CPSSLPVTSARSYNEQFF. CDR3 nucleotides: TGTCCCAGCAGCTTACCCGTGACTAGCGCGAGGTCCTACAATGAGCAGTTCTTC.